Shown below are 17 T cell receptor beta chains from a single sample sequenced in a study of T cells in tuberculosis. Time point defined: new active TB diagnosis, blood taken before or within 7 days of starting treatment. Produced via immunoSEQ multiplex PCR; TCRdb's table is partial and in-frame only. The sample yields tens of thousands of clones, about 84% seen once. The sample consisted of PBMCs, taken at tuberculosis diagnosis. Receptors were obtained from an adult with tuberculosis.

The chain carries TRBV6-5 and TRBJ1-1; D unresolved. The CDR3 is 14 residues long. Germline V lookup: CDR1 MNHEY, CDR2 SVGAGI. Between the trimmed V and J ends, which lost 0 bases and 1 base, there was a span of 6 bases. Written as DNA, the CDR3 is TGTGCCAGCAGTTACTCGCAGGCGAACACTGAAGCTTTCTTT. It encodes CASSYSQANTEAFF.

The rearrangement uses TRBV7-8 and TRBJ2-2, with TRBD1 matching 7 bases. V dropped 5 bases and J dropped 7; count of bases not matched to a gene: 7. This CDR3 spans 14 amino acids. In germline, CDR1 is SGHVS, CDR2 FQNEAQ. Written as DNA, the CDR3 is TGTGCCAGCAGCCCGCCGGACAGGCTCGGGGAGCTGTTTTTT. It is translated as CASSPPDRLGELFF.

In DNA, the CDR3 is TGTGCCAGTAGTCCTTGGACAGCCAACTCTGGAAACACCATATATTTT. It specifies CASSPWTANSGNTIYF. The genes are TRBV19 and TRBJ1-3, with a weak D call TRBD1 (6 bases). CDR3 length equals 16 residues. Germline V lookup: CDR1 LNHDA, CDR2 SQIVND (reference sequence). V was trimmed by 5 bases and J by 0 bases, leaving 14 bases between them.

V and J are TRBV4-1 and TRBJ1-6, with D possibly being TRBD1 (5 bases). Germline lookup yields CDR1 MGHRA and CDR2 YSYEKL. The germline V and J ends were trimmed by 3 bases and 8 bases, with 26 bases remaining between them. The CDR3 is made up of 19 amino acids. CDR3 nucleotide sequence: TGCGCCAGCAGCCAGGGGCCAGATGGCGGGGGGGGGAGGGATTCACCCCTCCACTTT. This gives the protein CASSQGPDGGGGRDSPLHF.

The V gene is TRBV11-2, the J gene TRBJ1-2, with 9 bases matching TRBD1. Trimming removed 4 bases from V and 4 bases from J; junction bases left unmatched: 7. There are 15 residues in the CDR3. Germline V gene sequence: CDR1 SGHAT, CDR2 FQNNGV. DNA for the CDR3: TGTGCCAGCAGCTCTAACAGGGGGCTGGGCTATGGCTACACCTTC. It codes for CASSSNRGLGYGYTF.

Only one count was recorded for this clone. This chain connects TRBV30 to TRBJ2-5; no clear D. The CDR3 length is 13 residues. Germline CDR1 reads GTSNPN; CDR2 reads SVGIG (reference sequence). The V end lost 2 bases, the J end lost 2 bases, and 9 bases lay between the germline ends. CDR3 residues: CAWSRGLQETQYF. Here the CDR3 DNA reads TGTGCCTGGAGTCGCGGATTACAAGAGACCCAGTACTTC.

The V and J genes are TRBV18 and TRBJ2-5; no definite D call. The V end was cut by 6 bases, the J end by 6 bases, with 8 bases between. The V gene's germline CDR1 is KGHSH and CDR2 LQKENI. The CDR3 contains 11 residues. In nucleotides, the CDR3 is TGTGCCAGCTCCCCCGAGAAGACCCAGTACTTC. This sequence encodes CASSPEKTQYF.

A remark on this clone: The junction and the germline gene differ at one end; a read error may be behind it. The sample has other DNA sequences that encode this CDR3 too. The chain links TRBV9 to TRBJ1-6; D remains ambiguous. The CDR3 runs to 14 residues. The V gene's germline CDR1 is SGDLS and CDR2 YYNGEE. CDR3 sequence: CASSVTFGNSPLHF. DNA of the CDR3: TGTGCTAGCAGCGTAACATTTGGTAATTCACCCCTCCACTTT.

CDR3 in amino acids: CASSGLLAGQETQYF. The CDR3 DNA is TGTGCCAGCAGCGGACTCCTAGCGGGCCAAGAGACCCAGTACTTC. The chain combines TRBV7-2 with TRBJ2-5; TRBD2 matches at 8 bases. Germline CDR1 reads SGHTA; CDR2 reads FQGNSA. The CDR3 sequence is 15 residues long. J was trimmed by 1 base and V by 5 bases; bases with no gene match: 6.

This chain uses TRBV5-1 with TRBJ1-1; TRBD1 matches at 8 bases. CDR3 length: 13 residues. V dropped 5 bases and J dropped 5; count of bases not matched to a gene: 5. Germline CDR1 SGHRS, CDR2 YFSETQ. The CDR3 region is CASRTGGGTEAFF. The CDR3 DNA sequence: TGCGCCAGCAGAACAGGGGGAGGTACTGAAGCTTTCTTT.

In its sample, this clone was seen once. The chain employs TRBV6-5 and TRBJ2-1; 8 bases agree with TRBD1. The V segment lost 6 bases and the J segment 4 bases; nucleotides outside the gene matches: 2. In germline, CDR1 is MNHEY, CDR2 SVGAGI. The CDR3 runs 13 residues. The CDR3 protein is CASSRDRYNEQFF. The CDR3 DNA is TGTGCCAGCAGCAGGGACAGGTACAATGAGCAGTTCTTC.

The chain links TRBV19 to TRBJ2-7, with D possibly TRBD1 on 6 matching bases. Germline V gene sequence: CDR1 LNHDA, CDR2 SQIVND (reference sequence). The CDR3 spans 13 residues. Trimming removed 6 bases from V and 1 base from J, with 10 bases in between. The CDR3 sequence: CASSPGHSYEQYF. CDR3 nucleotides: TGTGCCAGTAGCCCGGGACATTCCTACGAGCAGTACTTC.

This rearrangement joins TRBV4-1 to TRBJ2-7; 12 bases line up with TRBD2. There are 19 residues in the CDR3. The junction had 14 bases not matched to a gene; V was cut back by 3 bases and J by 2 bases. Germline V gives CDR1 MGHRA, CDR2 YSYEKL. CDR3 loop: CASSQNIAGLAGKTYEQYF. The CDR3 DNA sequence: TGCGCCAGCAGCCAGAATATTGCGGGACTAGCGGGTAAGACCTACGAGCAGTACTTC.

The chain employs TRBV7-7 and TRBJ2-7, with 7 bases that match TRBD2. The V and J ends lost 5 bases and 0 bases, in that order; junction bases with no gene match: 7. Germline V lookup: CDR1 SSHAT, CDR2 FNYEAQ (reference sequence). The length of the CDR3 is 15 residues. Written as DNA, the CDR3 is TGTGCCAGCAGCCCGGGACTACAAAGCTCCTACGAGCAGTACTTC. This sequence encodes CASSPGLQSSYEQYF.

V usage is TRBV5-6 and J usage is TRBJ2-7, with D tentatively TRBD2 (6 bases). The CDR3 has 14 residues. Germline V CDR1 and CDR2: SGHDT, YYEEEE. V was pared by 4 bases and J by 7 bases, with 18 bases between. This chain's CDR3 is CASSPIRVGGEQYF. The CDR3 nucleotides are TGTGCCAGCAGCCCTATCCGGGTCGGGGGTGAGCAGTACTTC.

The chain links TRBV15 to TRBJ1-1, with D tentatively TRBD1 (5 bases). Trimming stripped 3 bases from V and 3 bases from J, with 11 bases between. The germline V gene encodes CDR1 LNHNV and CDR2 YYDKDF (reference sequence). CDR3 length equals 14 residues. The CDR3, as DNA: TGTGCCACCAGCAGGGGCAGGGAAGACACTGAAGCTTTCTTT. It yields the protein CATSRGREDTEAFF.

J is TRBJ1-2 and V is TRBV14, with D uncertain. CDR3 size: 13 residues. V lost 4 bases to trimming and J lost 5 bases, with 11 bases between them. From germline, CDR1 is SGHDN and CDR2 FVKESK. CDR3 sequence reads: CASSPVSGYGYTF. CDR3 sequence (DNA): TGTGCCAGCAGCCCTGTCTCGGGGTATGGCTACACCTTC.